These T cell receptor beta chains were read from a single sample in a study of Ad26.COV2.S vaccination and SARS-CoV-2 variants. The data were produced by immunoSEQ multiplex PCR, yet TCRdb's version contains in-frame clones alone and is incomplete. The sample lists roughly 390,000 clones, approximately 91% occurring once. Sequencing used peripheral blood, obtained in a trial of Ad26.COV2.S vaccine versus placebo. The source is a person between 18 and 65 years old who received the Ad26.COV2.S COVID-19 vaccine or a placebo. CDR3s include the opening cysteine and the closing phenylalanine or tryptophan. A D gene is named only where the DNA matches it firmly. Clone size is not always given. Where it is, it says once, few, many or a class for expanded clones.

>TRBV27|.|.|TRBJ1-6
CASSLRPRTPTSPLHF
TGTGCCAGCAGTTTAAGACCCCGTACTCCAACCTCACCCCTCCACTTT
>TRBV19|TRBD2|.|TRBJ2-3
CASSIGRGGGTDTQYF
TGTGCCAGTAGTATCGGCCGCGGGGGTGGCACAGATACGCAGTATTTT
>TRBV3-1/TRBV3-2|.|.|TRBJ2-7
CASRGTANYEQYF
TGTGCCAGCCGGGGGACAGCTAACTACGAGCAGTACTTC
>TRBV10-3|TRBD1|.|TRBJ1-2
CATGPPPTGGNYGYTF
TGTGCCACGGGACCTCCCCCGACAGGGGGGAACTATGGCTACACCTTC
>TRBV6-1|.|.|TRBJ1-4
CASSDRQRRFNEKLFF
TGTGCCAGCAGTGATAGGCAGCGACGCTTTAATGAAAAACTGTTTTTT
>TRBV6-6|TRBD1|few|TRBJ1-1
CATKPPAGGTYTEAFF
TGTGCCACCAAACCCCCAGCAGGGGGGACCTACACTGAAGCTTTCTTT
>TRBV6-1|TRBD1|.|TRBJ1-2
CASSEAPGGRGYGYTF
TGTGCCAGCAGTGAAGCTCCAGGGGGCCGGGGCTATGGCTACACCTTC
>TRBV10-3|.|.|TRBJ2-5
CASTSSGAKETQYF
TGTGCCTCCACCTCCTCGGGGGCCAAAGAGACCCAGTACTTC
>TRBV19|.|.|TRBJ1-2
CASSHQQRRGSYTF
TGTGCCAGTAGCCACCAACAGCGCCGGGGGAGCTACACCTTC
>TRBV3-1/TRBV3-2|TRBD1|.|TRBJ2-7
CASSHSRGTGWDEQYF
TGTGCCAGCAGCCATTCGAGGGGGACAGGGTGGGACGAGCAGTACTTC
>TRBV10-2|.|.|TRBJ2-7
CASSPGSISYEQYF
TGCGCCAGCTCTCCGGGTTCGATCTCCTACGAGCAGTACTTC
>TRBV30|.|.|TRBJ2-5
CAWSSGETQYF
TGTGCCTGGAGTAGCGGAGAGACCCAGTACTTC
>TRBV5-1|.|few|TRBJ1-1
CASSIPGNTEAFF
TGCGCCAGCAGTATCCCAGGGAACACTGAAGCTTTCTTT
>TRBV29-1|TRBD1|.|TRBJ2-1
CSVERGQGLLNEQFF
TGCAGCGTTGAACGAGGACAGGGGCTTTTAAATGAGCAGTTCTTC
>TRBV12-3/TRBV12-4|.|once|TRBJ2-7
CASSSDSSYEQYF
TGTGCCAGCAGTTCGGACAGTTCCTACGAGCAGTACTTC
>TRBV24-1|.|.|TRBJ2-1
CATSDSTSNEQFF
TGTGCCACCAGTGACTCTACTAGCAATGAGCAGTTCTTC
>TRBV15|.|.|TRBJ1-5
CATSRDGTLNQPQHF
TGTGCCACCAGCAGAGATGGCACACTCAATCAGCCCCAGCATTTT
>TRBV5-1|TRBD2|.|TRBJ2-1
CASSLTGLAGGIEQFF
TGCGCCAGCAGCCTAACGGGACTAGCGGGGGGGATTGAGCAGTTCTTC
>TRBV11-2|.|.|TRBJ1-1
CASSPNYRDTEAFF
TGTGCCAGCAGCCCGAATTACAGGGACACTGAAGCTTTCTTT
>TRBV12-3/TRBV12-4|.|once|TRBJ2-7
CASTLGGLEQYF
TGTGCCAGCACCTTAGGGGGTCTCGAGCAGTACTTC
>TRBV11-3|.|.|TRBJ1-6
CASSLGTGNSPLHF
TGTGCCAGCAGCCTAGGGACGGGCAATTCACCCCTCCACTTT
>TRBV7-9|.|once|TRBJ1-2
CASSFGQGPGYTF
TGTGCCAGCAGCTTTGGGCAGGGGCCTGGCTACACCTTC
>TRBV5-5|.|.|TRBJ1-5
CASSLQSDQPQHF
TGTGCCAGCAGCTTGCAGAGCGATCAGCCCCAGCATTTT
>TRBV5-3|.|.|TRBJ1-2
CARSLPGLNNYGYTF
TGTGCCAGAAGCTTGCCGGGACTGAATAACTATGGCTACACCTTC
>TRBV23-1|.|.|TRBJ1-6
CASSQTGSYNSPLHF
TGCGCCAGCAGTCAGACGGGGTCCTATAATTCACCCCTCCACTTT
>TRBV7-8|.|.|TRBJ2-7
CASSSALGRTFEQYF
TGTGCCAGCAGCTCCGCGCTAGGACGGACCTTCGAGCAGTACTTC
>TRBV6-5|.|.|TRBJ1-5
CASSYSGVGNQPQHF
TGTGCCAGCAGTTACTCAGGGGTGGGCAATCAGCCCCAGCATTTT
>TRBV7-5|.|once|TRBJ2-1
CARSTDRGEQFF
TGTGCCAGAAGTACGGACAGGGGTGAGCAGTTCTTC
>TRBV29-1|TRBD2|.|TRBJ2-1
CSLSERRGVYNEQFF
TGCAGCCTGAGTGAAAGGCGGGGGGTCTACAATGAGCAGTTCTTC
>TRBV7-9|.|.|TRBJ1-2
CASSLDAGVQGYTF
TGTGCCAGCAGTCTTGACGCTGGGGTGCAAGGCTACACCTTC
>TRBV7-2|TRBD2|.|TRBJ2-1
CASSGLGPSGGNEQFF
TGTGCCAGCAGCGGGTTAGGACCGAGCGGGGGCAATGAGCAGTTCTTC
>TRBV18|.|.|TRBJ1-3
CASSSTEHSGNTIYF
TGTGCCAGCTCATCGACGGAGCACTCTGGAAACACCATATATTTT
>TRBV7-2|.|.|TRBJ2-2
CASSILVGVSTGELFF
TGTGCCAGCAGCATCTTGGTGGGGGTTAGCACCGGGGAGCTGTTTTTT
>TRBV7-9|.|.|TRBJ1-1
CASSLDSGGTEAFF
TGTGCCAGCAGCTTAGATTCCGGTGGCACTGAAGCTTTCTTT
>TRBV5-1|.|.|TRBJ2-2
CASSDAESRGVGELFF
TGCGCCAGCAGCGACGCGGAATCGAGGGGCGTCGGGGAGCTGTTTTTT
>TRBV13|.|.|TRBJ1-1
CASSLGRNMNTEAFF
TGTGCCAGCAGCTTAGGCCGGAACATGAACACTGAAGCTTTCTTT
>TRBV6-2/TRBV6-3|.|.|TRBJ1-5
CASSYPGSNQPQHF
TGTGCCAGCAGTTACCCAGGTAGCAATCAGCCCCAGCATTTT
>TRBV25-1|.|.|TRBJ1-1
CASSESTPGVFF
TGTGCCAGCAGTGAATCCACCCCAGGGGTTTTCTTT
>TRBV7-9|.|.|TRBJ2-7
CASSVRGVEQYF
TGTGCCAGCAGCGTCAGGGGGGTCGAGCAGTACTTC
>TRBV6-6|.|.|TRBJ2-5
CASSYSRGAQETQYF
TGTGCCAGCAGTTACTCACGCGGGGCCCAAGAGACCCAGTACTTC
>TRBV10-2|.|.|TRBJ1-1
CASSDGGQEHTEAFF
TGCGCCAGCAGTGATGGCGGCCAGGAACACACTGAAGCTTTCTTT
>TRBV6-6|.|once|TRBJ1-6
CASSYPDTNSPLHF
TGTGCCAGCAGTTACCCGGACACAAATTCACCCCTCCACTTT
>TRBV19|.|.|TRBJ2-7
CASKSGTGYEQYF
TGTGCCAGTAAGTCCGGGACGGGCTACGAGCAGTACTTC
>TRBV13|TRBD1|.|TRBJ2-7
CASSDRVSYEQYF
TGTGCCAGCAGCGACAGGGTATCCTACGAGCAGTACTTC
>TRBV6-2/TRBV6-3|.|few|TRBJ2-5
CASSRGLGPRQETQYF
TGTGCCAGCAGCCGAGGCCTAGGGCCGCGCCAAGAGACCCAGTACTTC
>TRBV19|.|.|TRBJ1-2
CASSTDSYGYTF
TGTGCCAGTAGTACCGACTCCTATGGCTACACCTTC
>TRBV10-1|TRBD2|.|TRBJ2-1
CASSLTSGGGLVEQFF
TGCGCCAGCAGTTTGACTAGCGGGGGGGGATTGGTTGAGCAGTTCTTC
>TRBV6-2/TRBV6-3|TRBD2|.|TRBJ2-3
CASSYGDGGLAGGLLQYF
TGTGCCAGCAGTTACGGGGACGGCGGACTAGCGGGGGGGCTGCTGCAGTATTTT
>TRBV2|.|.|TRBJ2-2
CASRNRESGELFF
TGTGCCAGCAGAAACAGGGAGTCAGGGGAGCTGTTTTTT
>TRBV30|.|.|TRBJ1-2
CAWKFEGGYTF
TGTGCCTGGAAGTTTGAGGGGGGCTACACCTTC
>TRBV4-1|.|.|TRBJ1-3
CASSRFGQFGNTIYF
TGCGCCAGCAGCCGATTCGGACAGTTTGGAAACACCATATATTTT
>TRBV19|.|.|TRBJ2-1
CASSIRKTASPSSYNEQFF
TGTGCCAGTAGTATTAGGAAAACAGCTAGCCCTTCTTCCTACAATGAGCAGTTCTTC
>TRBV27|TRBD2|.|TRBJ2-3
CASRVAGRNTDTQYF
TGTGCCAGCAGGGTAGCGGGGCGAAACACAGATACGCAGTATTTT
>TRBV12-3/TRBV12-4|.|.|TRBJ1-2
CASGKGGYTF
TGTGCCAGCGGAAAGGGTGGCTACACCTTC
>TRBV7-9|.|once|TRBJ2-7
CASSSRDTPYEQYF
TGTGCCAGCAGCTCCCGGGACACACCCTACGAGCAGTACTTC
>TRBV10-3|.|.|TRBJ2-1
CAAMAGARNEQFF
TGTGCCGCGATGGCGGGGGCGAGGAATGAGCAGTTCTTC
>TRBV7-6|.|.|TRBJ2-6
CASTGHPAGANVLTF
TGTGCCAGCACGGGACACCCAGCTGGGGCCAACGTCCTGACTTTC
>TRBV30|.|.|TRBJ1-6
CAWSVQYNSPLHF
TGTGCCTGGAGTGTACAGTATAATTCACCCCTCCACTTT
>TRBV7-9|TRBD2|.|TRBJ2-3
CASSSFRTSGKEGTDTQYF
TGTGCCAGCAGCTCCTTTCGGACTAGCGGGAAAGAGGGCACAGATACGCAGTATTTT
>TRBV2|.|.|TRBJ2-3
CASSGWTRADTQYF
TGTGCCAGCAGTGGGTGGACCAGAGCAGATACGCAGTATTTT